This TCR beta chain was recovered during a study of OX40 agonist ivuxolimab in advanced cancers. Study-wide context: Anti-PD-1, anti-PD-L1 or anti-CTLA-4 therapy given earlier was allowed, and approximately 40% had some. Findings of the study overall: Circulating CD4+ and CD8+ T cells showed clonal expansion by week 6 at 0.1 to 3.0 mg/kg. Patients with a partial response at 0.1-3.0 mg/kg had among the lowest clonal expansion. Which antigen the expanded peripheral T cells recognized is unknown.

Remarks on this clone: Its antigen remains unidentified.

The method was immunoSEQ multiplex PCR; TCRdb's version includes in-frame clones alone and lacks a portion of them. The sample consists of over 50,000 clones, 80% to 95% of them appearing once. This sequence was found in an adult with an advanced solid tumor such as melanoma, head and neck, liver or kidney cancer. This specimen consisted of CD4+ or CD8+ T cells sorted from blood, obtained in a trial of the OX40 agonist ivuxolimab.

DNA for the CDR3: TGTGCCAGCAGTTACATGGCACACTATGGCTACACCTTC. This translates into CASSYMAHYGYTF. The chain combines TRBV6-6 with TRBJ1-2; D uncertain. V was pared by 2 bases and J by 3 bases, with 7 bases between. From germline, CDR1 is MNHNY and CDR2 SVGAGI (reference sequence). The CDR3 is made up of 13 amino acids.